Listed here are 28 T cell receptor beta chains from one sample, sequenced in a study of T cells in women clearing cervical HPV infection. Using immunoSEQ multiplex PCR, the repertoire was profiled, and TCRdb retains in-frame clones only, with some absent. This repertoire includes approximately 35,000 clones. The sample consisted of blood buffy coat. The receptors were sampled from a woman between 18 and 70 years old with a cervical HPV16 infection that either progressed to CIN3+ or cleared (not recorded which).

As regards this clone: The sequence runs out 3 residues before the end of the CDR3; the remainder is reconstructed from the germline J gene. V gene TRBV20-1 combines with J gene TRBJ1-6, with 7 bases identical to TRBD1. V was clipped by 0 bases and J by 0 bases; unmatched bases: 11. The length of the CDR3 is 19 residues. From germline, CDR1 is DFQATT and CDR2 SNEGSKA (reference sequence). The CDR3 DNA, read in part, is TGCAGTGCTAGAGATCCAAACAGGGGTATGGGCTCCTATAATTCACCC. Amino acid sequence: CSARDPNRGMGSYNSP. The CDR3 in full is CSARDPNRGMGSYNSPLHF.

Concerning this clone itself: The missing CDR3 end, 3 residues past where the read stops, is filled in from the germline J gene. The genes are TRBV7-2 and TRBJ2-7; D uncertain. V shed 5 bases and J shed 0 bases, with 5 bases lying between them. The CDR3 is made up of 12 amino acids. The V gene's germline CDR1 is SGHTA and CDR2 FQGNSA. The CDR3 is CASSPVSYEQYF. CDR3 bases read: TGTGCCAGCAGCCCTGTCTCCTACGAG.

Points on this clone: From the germline J gene comes the end of the CDR3, since the read stops 3 residues before it. This chain uses TRBV19 with TRBJ1-2, with 8 bases fitting TRBD1. V was clipped by 6 bases and J by 1 base; unmatched bases: 4. The CDR3 consists of 14 residues. Germline-derived CDR1 and CDR2 are LNHDA and SQIVND (reference sequence). The sequenced part of the CDR3 DNA is TGTGCCAGTAGGGGAGGACAGGGTAACTATGGC. It yields the protein CASRGGQGNYG. The complete CDR3 protein is CASRGGQGNYGYTF.

About this clone itself: The read falls 3 residues short of the CDR3 end, and the missing part is taken from the germline J gene. The rearrangement joins TRBV15 to TRBJ2-2; D is ambiguous. This CDR3 comprises 12 residues. CDR1 is LNHNV, CDR2 YYDKDF, per germline (reference sequence). V lost 1 base, J lost 7 bases, and 4 bases lay in between. The CDR3 here is CATSRGLGELFF. The covered CDR3 bases are TGTGCCACCAGCAGAGGACTCGGGGAG.

Turning to this clone: Read coverage stops 3 residues before the CDR3 terminus; the germline J gene supplies the remainder. V and J are TRBV20-1 and TRBJ1-5; 11 bases are shared with TRBD1. The germline CDR1 and CDR2 sequences are DFQATT and SNEGSKA (reference sequence). J was trimmed by 1 base and V by 4 bases; bases with no gene match: 18. CDR3 size: 20 residues. CDR3 protein: CSAIDGNLGQGAVSNQPQHF. Incomplete CDR3 DNA: TGCAGTGCTATCGACGGAAACCTAGGACAGGGGGCAGTAAGCAATCAGCCC.

On this clone itself: One end of the junction varies from germline; a read error may be responsible. The read falls 3 residues short of the CDR3 end, and the missing part is taken from the germline J gene. The rearrangement joins TRBV20-1 to TRBJ2-7; maybe TRBD1 (7 bases). The CDR3 spans 14 residues. Germline V gene sequence: CDR1 DFQATT, CDR2 SNEGSKA (reference sequence). CDR3 DNA, as far as it was read: TGCAGTACTAGCAGGGGGTTTGAAGGTTACGAG. Translating gives CSTSRGFEGYE. The full CDR3 protein is CSTSRGFEGYEQYF.

Concerning this clone itself: The observed sequence ends 3 residues before the CDR3 terminus, with the missing tail filled in from the germline J gene. V usage is TRBV7-7 and J usage is TRBJ2-3, with TRBD1 identical over 8 bases. CDR3 length equals 13 residues. Germline loops: CDR1 SSHAT, CDR2 FNYEAQ (reference sequence). The covered CDR3 bases are TGTGCCAGCAGCCGGACAGGGCGTGAGACG. Translating it yields CASSRTGRET. The complete CDR3 sequence is CASSRTGRETQYF.

Regarding this clone: Sequencing ends 3 residues short of the CDR3 end; the germline J gene provides the rest. This rearrangement joins TRBV7-9 to TRBJ1-1, with D hard to call. Germline assignment: CDR1 SEHNR and CDR2 FQNEAQ (reference sequence). The V end lost 1 base, the J end lost 1 base, and 4 bases lay between the germline ends. This CDR3 is built from 13 residues. This CDR3 reads CASSLEANTEAFF. CDR3 DNA, as far as it was read: TGTGCCAGCAGCTTAGAAGCGAACACTGAA.

The CDR3 sequence: CASSLAGTAYNEQFF. The CDR3 DNA, read in part, is TGTGCCAGCAGCTTAGCAGGGACAGCCTACAATGAG. V is TRBV7-8 and J is TRBJ2-1; the match to TRBD1 covers 7 bases. The read stops 3 residues short of the end of the CDR3; the missing end is completed from the germline J gene. The CDR3 is 15 amino acids. The V and J ends lost 0 bases and 2 bases, in that order; junction bases with no gene match: 1. CDR1 and CDR2 (germline): SGHVS, FQNEAQ.

CDR3 region: CASSSMGGGSYEQYF. Partial CDR3 DNA: TGTGCCAGCAGCTCAATGGGCGGGGGGTCATACGAG. This rearrangement joins TRBV7-3 to TRBJ2-7, with TRBD2 identical over 8 bases. Read data end 3 residues before the CDR3 end; the end is taken from the germline J gene. From germline, CDR1 is SGHTA and CDR2 FQGTGA. The CDR3 is made up of 15 amino acids. Trimming at V came to 4 bases and at J to 4 bases, leaving 9 bases not matched to a gene.

In regard to this clone: The observed sequence ends 3 residues before the CDR3 terminus, with the missing tail filled in from the germline J gene. This sequence joins TRBV19 and TRBJ1-2, with TRBD1 identical over 7 bases. V was pared by 0 bases and J by 0 bases, with 13 bases of the junction left unmatched. Germline V gene lookup returns CDR1 LNHDA and CDR2 SQIVND (reference sequence). This CDR3 region has 19 residues. This CDR3 is CASSIEVSWTGRANYGYTF. The CDR3 DNA, read in part, is TGTGCCAGTAGTATAGAAGTGTCCTGGACAGGCCGAGCTAACTATGGC.

As to this clone: Read coverage stops 3 residues before the CDR3 terminus; the germline J gene supplies the remainder. The gene calls are TRBV19 and TRBJ2-1, with D maybe TRBD1 (6 bases). Per germline, CDR1 LNHDA and CDR2 SQIVND (reference sequence). V lost 3 bases and J lost 9, with 12 bases in between. The CDR3 extends over 13 amino acids. Partial CDR3 DNA: TGTGCCAGTAGTATCCAGGGGTTGAGTGAG. It specifies CASSIQGLSE. The CDR3, in full, reads CASSIQGLSEQFF.

About this clone: The read falls 3 residues short of the CDR3 end, and the missing part is taken from the germline J gene. The chain combines TRBV6-2 or TRBV6-3 with TRBJ1-2; maybe TRBD1 (5 bases). This CDR3 region has 16 residues. Germline V gene data show CDR1 as MNHEY and CDR2 as SVGEGT. Trimming removed 0 bases from V and 2 bases from J, with 13 bases in between. The CDR3 bases that were read are TGTGCCAGCAGTTACTCCCCAGGGATAGGGAACTATGGC. Translated: CASSYSPGIGNYG. The entire CDR3 is CASSYSPGIGNYGYTF.

Details on this clone: The read finishes 3 residues shy of the CDR3 end, and the germline J gene is used to complete it. The chain combines TRBV19 with TRBJ1-2; D might be TRBD1 (6 bases). Germline V gene lookup returns CDR1 LNHDA and CDR2 SQIVND (reference sequence). The length of the CDR3 is 15 residues. The CDR3 bases that were read are TGTGCCAGTAGGGCGACTAGCGGGGGGGCGGGTGAC. The encoded protein is CASRATSGGAGD. In full, the CDR3 reads CASRATSGGAGDYTF.

As regards this clone: Read coverage stops 3 residues before the CDR3 terminus; the germline J gene supplies the remainder. V usage is TRBV20-1 and J usage is TRBJ1-4; no reliable D call. The CDR3 covers 18 residues. From germline, CDR1 is DFQATT and CDR2 SNEGSKA (reference sequence). CDR3 amino acids: CSARHAARGSSYNSPLFF. The sequenced CDR3 bases are TGCAGTGCTAGGCACGCAGCCCGAGGTAGCTCCTATAATTCACCA.

About this clone itself: The observed sequence ends 3 residues before the CDR3 terminus, with the missing tail filled in from the germline J gene. J is TRBJ2-6 and V is TRBV6-2 or TRBV6-3, with 7 positions matching TRBD1. Germline V CDR1 and CDR2: MNHEY, SVGEGT. The CDR3 spans 16 residues. Losses at the gene ends were 4 bases for V and 0 bases for J; bases not matched to a gene: 3. Incomplete CDR3 DNA: TGTGCCAGCAGTTCCACAGGGGACTCTGGGGCCAACGTC. Translation: CASSSTGDSGANV. The full CDR3 protein is CASSSTGDSGANVLTF.

Concerning this clone itself: The CDR3 is cut off 3 residues early in the read; its end comes from the germline J gene. This chain uses TRBV5-5 with TRBJ1-5, with TRBD1 matching 7 bases. The germline CDR1 and CDR2 sequences are SGHKS and YYEKEE (reference sequence). Unmatched junction bases numbered 8, after V lost 1 base and J lost 7 bases. The CDR3 length is 15 residues. CDR3 bases read: TGTGCCAGCAGCTTGATACAGGGGATGACACAGCCC. Its translation: CASSLIQGMTQP. The CDR3, in full, reads CASSLIQGMTQPQHF.

A note on this clone: The sequenced fragment ends 3 residues before the CDR3 boundary, so the rest is inferred from the germline J gene. The rearrangement uses TRBV4-1 and TRBJ2-2, with 7 bases matching TRBD1. Germline loops: CDR1 MGHRA, CDR2 YSYEKL. Trimming removed 4 bases from V and 4 bases from J; junction bases left unmatched: 6. This CDR3 has 15 residues. Partial CDR3 DNA: TGCGCCAGCAGCCCAGGACAGGAGTTCACCGGGGAG. Protein sequence: CASSPGQEFTGE. The CDR3 as a whole reads CASSPGQEFTGELFF.

With regard to this clone: Sequencing ends 3 residues short of the CDR3 end; the germline J gene provides the rest. The chain joins TRBV20-1 to TRBJ2-5, with a possible D match to TRBD1 (6 bases). This CDR3 contains 16 residues. Germline V lookup: CDR1 DFQATT, CDR2 SNEGSKA (reference sequence). Deletions cut 2 bases from V and 2 bases from J, with 18 bases between. CDR3 residues: CSARLVGGVQQETQYF. The sequenced part of the CDR3 DNA is TGCAGTGCTAGACTCGTAGGGGGAGTTCAACAAGAGACC.

On this clone itself: The read is 3 residues too short to cover the CDR3 end, so that end is filled in from the germline J gene. The sample contains more than one DNA sequence encoding this CDR3. The chain links TRBV19 to TRBJ1-2; the D gene is possibly TRBD1 (6 bases). Deletions cut 7 bases from V and 6 bases from J, with 12 bases between. In germline, CDR1 is LNHDA, CDR2 SQIVND (reference sequence). The CDR3 has 12 amino acids. CDR3 amino acids: CASTGEVNGYTF. The sequenced part of the CDR3 DNA is TGTGCCAGTACAGGGGAGGTGAATGGC.

Incomplete CDR3 DNA: TGTGCCAGCAGCCTCCTGGACTTTACGGACGATCCA. Translating it yields CASSLLDFTDDP. The full CDR3 sequence reads CASSLLDFTDDPLFF. The rearrangement uses TRBV7-8 and TRBJ1-4; D ambiguous. The read is 3 residues too short to cover the CDR3 end, so that end is filled in from the germline J gene. Germline CDR1 SGHVS, CDR2 FQNEAQ. The CDR3 runs to 15 residues. The whole variable domain, filled in from reference TRBV7-8 and TRBJ1-4, reads GAGVSQSPRYKVAKRGQDVALRCDPISGHVSLFWYQQALGQGPEFLTYFQNEAQLDKSGLPSDRFFAERPEGSVSTLKIQRTQQEDSAVYLCASSLLDFTDDPLFFGSGTQLSVL.

By frequency, this clone is medium-sized. Sequencing ends 3 residues short of the CDR3 end; the germline J gene provides the rest. The V call is TRBV30, the J call TRBJ1-4; 7 bases match TRBD1. The CDR3 has 12 residues. Per germline, CDR1 GTSNPN and CDR2 SVGIG (reference sequence). J lost 7 bases, V lost 7 bases, and 6 bases had no gene match. This CDR3 is CAFDRDSEKLFF. The DNA read from the CDR3 is TGTGCCTTTGACCGGGACAGTGAAAAA.

Measured by frequency, this clone is medium-sized. The read falls 3 residues short of the CDR3 end, and the missing part is taken from the germline J gene. The chain carries TRBV14 and TRBJ2-3; no clear D. The CDR3 runs 12 residues. Trimming took 4 bases from V and 0 from J, leaving 2 bases between them. CDR1 SGHDN and CDR2 FVKESK come from the germline V gene. CDR3 bases read: TGTGCCAGCAGCCTAAGCACAGATACG. This sequence encodes CASSLSTDT. The full CDR3 protein reads CASSLSTDTQYF.

Note on this clone: The read terminates 3 residues ahead of where the CDR3 ends, so the germline J gene completes it. J is TRBJ1-3 and V is TRBV7-9; D uncertain. This CDR3 comprises 13 residues. CDR1 and CDR2 from the germline V gene are SEHNR and FQNEAQ (reference sequence). V lost 4 bases to trimming and J lost 4 bases, with 8 bases between them. The CDR3 sequence is CASSSTMGNTIYF. The DNA read from the CDR3 is TGTGCCAGCAGCTCGACAATGGGAAACACC. The variable domain in full, completed from reference TRBV7-9 and TRBJ1-3, reads DTGVSQNPRHKITKRGQNVTFRCDPISEHNRLYWYRQTLGQGPEFLTYFQNEAQLEKSRLLSDRFSAERPKGSFSTLEIQRTEQGDSAMYLCASSSTMGNTIYFGEGSWLTVV.

A remark on this clone: The CDR3 end lies 3 residues beyond the end of the read and is filled in from the germline J gene. This chain links TRBV6-1 with TRBJ2-1; maybe TRBD1 (6 bases). The V gene's germline CDR1 is MNHNS and CDR2 SASEGT. The V end was cut by 3 bases, the J end by 6 bases, with 18 bases between. The CDR3 length is 16 residues. CDR3 in amino acids: CASSDPTGSRANEQFF. CDR3 bases read: TGTGCCAGCAGTGATCCCACAGGGTCGAGGGCCAATGAG.

A word on this clone: The sequenced fragment ends 3 residues before the CDR3 boundary, so the rest is inferred from the germline J gene. The V gene is TRBV6-1, the J gene TRBJ2-3, with TRBD2 matching 7 bases. Germline V gene sequence: CDR1 MNHNS, CDR2 SASEGT. CDR3 size: 16 residues. This CDR3 is CASSVGTTQRGETQYF. The sequenced CDR3 bases are TGTGCCAGCAGTGTCGGGACTACGCAACGGGGAGAGACG.

About this clone: The read finishes 3 residues shy of the CDR3 end, and the germline J gene is used to complete it. This specimen includes other DNA sequences encoding the same CDR3. The rearrangement links TRBV7-6 to TRBJ2-3; D not certain. The germline gives CDR1 SGHVS, CDR2 FNYEAQ. Trimming cost V 5 bases and J 6 bases, with 15 bases left between them. The CDR3 sequence is 14 residues long. The CDR3 sequence is CASSQPGAEDTQYF. CDR3 bases read: TGTGCCAGCAGCCAACCAGGAGCTGAGGATACG.

For this clone: The read is 3 residues too short to cover the CDR3 end, so that end is filled in from the germline J gene. V and J are TRBV19 and TRBJ1-5; a possible D gene is TRBD1 (6 bases). This CDR3 has 14 residues. The V gene's germline CDR1 is LNHDA and CDR2 SQIVND (reference sequence). V lost 8 bases, J lost 5 bases, and 16 bases lay in between. The CDR3 bases that were read are TGTGCCAGTCGACTGACAGGACCCCATCAGCCC. Its protein product is CASRLTGPHQP. The whole CDR3 protein is CASRLTGPHQPQHF.